This T cell receptor (beta chain) emerged from a study of blood T cell repertoires in COVID-19. Study information: Acute-phase and convalescent COVID-19 samples originated in the United States, Italy and Spain. Sources were T cells, B-cell-depleted T cells, or PBMCs; the material itself was cDNA or gDNA.

Patients at the Seattle site were enrolled during active infection and followed longitudinally. Authors' processing steps: Counts of nucleated cells, estimated from reference gene primer amplification, were obtained. The method was immunoSEQ multiplex PCR; TCRdb's version includes in-frame clones alone and lacks a portion of them. That table supplies the V and J calls and clone size; D and trimming were determined from the DNA. The table records just under 350,000 clones, approximately 87% of them present only once. Trimming at V came to 2 bases and at J to 3 bases, leaving 6 bases not matched to a gene. This CDR3 contains 14 residues. In germline, CDR1 is GTSNPN, CDR2 SVGIG (reference sequence).

Sample: peripheral blood. The V and J genes are TRBV30 and TRBJ1-1; 7 nucleotides agree with TRBD1. The receptor comes from a woman aged 45-59 years with COVID-19, enrolled during active disease. The CDR3, as DNA: TGTGCCTGGAGTCGGAAGGGGGCGTACACTGAAGCTTTCTTT. Translation: CAWSRKGAYTEAFF.